This is a list of T cell receptor beta chains from one sample in a study of T cells in localized non-small cell lung cancer. Clones were read by immunoSEQ multiplex PCR, and TCRdb kept only the in-frame ones, dropping some. The data contain 25,000 to 30,000 clones, roughly 90% of them singletons. The specimen was peripheral blood, collected before any cancer treatment. These receptors all stem from an older female donor with stage I lung adenocarcinoma. Each CDR3 is given with its conserved first and last residue. D genes are given only for firm matches. Rows may omit the clone size; those that give it use once, few, many or a size class.

. TRBJ1-3 TRBV12-5 . TGTGCTAGTGGGGGACTAGTCTCTGGAAACACCATATATTTT CASGGLVSGNTIYF
TRBD2 TRBJ2-7 TRBV5-1 . TGCGCCAGCAGCTTGGCTAGCGGGACTCCCTACGAGCAGTACTTC CASSLASGTPYEQYF
. TRBJ1-2 TRBV18 once TGTGCCAGCTCACCCACGCAGGGCGAGAGAGGCTACACCTTC CASSPTQGERGYTF
TRBD1 TRBJ2-1 TRBV2 . TGTGCCAGCAGGGGGAACAGGGGGCGCGACAATGAGCAGTTCTTC CASRGNRGRDNEQFF
. TRBJ2-7 TRBV10-3 . TGTGCCATCAGTGAAACTCCACAGGGTTCGGTCAGCGAGCAGTACTTC CAISETPQGSVSEQYF
TRBD2 TRBJ2-5 TRBV5-1 . TGCGCCAGCAGCTTGCGAGGACTAGCGGGAGGGGAGACCCAGTACTTC CASSLRGLAGGETQYF
. TRBJ1-3 TRBV5-5 . TGTGCCAGCAGCTTGATCCAGAAAACCTCTGGAAACACCATATATTTT CASSLIQKTSGNTIYF
TRBD1 TRBJ2-3 TRBV30 once TGTGCCTGGAGCCCGGGACAGGGGGAAGATACGCAGTATTTT CAWSPGQGEDTQYF
. TRBJ1-4 TRBV30 . TGTGCCTGGAGTACCCGGGGGTCAAATGAAAAACTGTTTTTT CAWSTRGSNEKLFF
TRBD1 TRBJ1-2 TRBV19 . TGTGCCAGTACCCTTACCGGGACAGGGAGAGGCTACACCTTC CASTLTGTGRGYTF
. TRBJ2-5 TRBV15 . TGTGCCACCAGCAGAGTCAGGTACCAAGAGACCCAGTACTTC CATSRVRYQETQYF
TRBD1 TRBJ2-5 TRBV28 . TGTGCCAGCAACCACTTCCGAGGGACAGCGACACAAGAGACCCAGTACTTC CASNHFRGTATQETQYF
. TRBJ2-5 TRBV6-1 once TGTGCCAGCAGTGAAGCACAGGGCCAAGAGACCCAGTACTTC CASSEAQGQETQYF
. TRBJ2-7 TRBV27 . TGTGCCACCAAGGATGGTTCTGAGCAGTACTTC CATKDGSEQYF
. TRBJ1-2 TRBV6-1 . TGTGCCAGCAGTGAAAACGGGGTAGATGGCTACACCTTC CASSENGVDGYTF
TRBD1 TRBJ2-6 TRBV5-1 . TGCGCCAGCAGCTCGCTACCCGGGACAGGACTATCTGGGGCCAACGTCCTGACTTTC CASSSLPGTGLSGANVLTF
. TRBJ1-1 TRBV5-1 . TGCGCCAGCAGCTTGGCCGGATGGGGGACTGGGTACACTGAAGCTTTCTTT CASSLAGWGTGYTEAFF
TRBD1 TRBJ1-6 TRBV2 . TGTGCCACCCATGACAGGGTTAATTCACCCCTCCACTTT CATHDRVNSPLHF
. TRBJ1-1 TRBV19 once TGTGCCAGTAGTATCGCAGGGCGGAGCGCGATTATTAAAGCTTTCTTT CASSIAGRSAIIKAFF
. TRBJ2-1 TRBV7-2 . TGTGCCAGCAGCTATCGAAGACAGGTTAATGAGCAGTTCTTC CASSYRRQVNEQFF
TRBD2 TRBJ2-3 TRBV5-4 . TGTGCCAGCAGAATGGGGCTAGCGGGCACAGATACGCAGTATTTT CASRMGLAGTDTQYF
TRBD1 TRBJ1-1 TRBV5-1 . TGCGCCAGCAGCCGTACAGGGGGCGACACTGAAGCTTTCTTT CASSRTGGDTEAFF
. TRBJ1-4 TRBV7-9 . TGTGCCAGCTTGAACGACAATAGAAATGAAAAACTGTTTTTT CASLNDNRNEKLFF
TRBD1 TRBJ2-2 TRBV7-8 . TGTGCCAGCCGGGGGGACAGGGGACCCGGGGAGCTGTTTTTT CASRGDRGPGELFF
. TRBJ2-7 TRBV19 . TGTGCCAGTAGTAGCCCCGCCATTCACGAGCAGTACTTC CASSSPAIHEQYF
TRBD2 TRBJ2-3 TRBV10-3 . TGTGCCATCACTGGGGGCGGGGGGCCCACAGATACGCAGTATTTT CAITGGGGPTDTQYF
TRBD1 TRBJ2-3 TRBV5-1 . TGCGCCAGCAGCTTGGGTGGACAGGGAATTACAGATACGCAGTATTTT CASSLGGQGITDTQYF
TRBD1 TRBJ1-5 TRBV6-1 . TGTGCCAGCAGTGAAGCGCCTACTTCGGGACAGGTCCGATTCTGGTCGAATCAGCCCCAGCATTTT CASSEAPTSGQVRFWSNQPQHF
. TRBJ2-4 TRBV4-1 . TGCGCCAGCAGCCACGCCTCGCAAGCCCTCATTCAGTACTTC CASSHASQALIQYF
. TRBJ1-6 TRBV7-2 . TGTGCCAGCAGCTTAGACCCGGTTAGGACACCCCTCCACTTT CASSLDPVRTPLHF
. TRBJ1-3 TRBV28 . TGCGCCAGCAGTTTAGATCGCTCTGGAAACACCATATATTTT CASSLDRSGNTIYF
TRBD2 TRBJ2-5 TRBV30 . TGTGCCGTAGCGGGCCAAGAGACCCAGTACTTC CAVAGQETQYF
. TRBJ1-1 TRBV4-2 once TGTGCCAGCAGCCAAGTTGCCGGGGCTCCGGACACTGAAGCTTTCTTT CASSQVAGAPDTEAFF
. TRBJ1-4 TRBV5-1 . TGCGCCAGCAGCTCTTCGGGAGACCGGGCTGAAAAACTGTTTTTT CASSSSGDRAEKLFF
. TRBJ2-3 TRBV29-1 . TGCAGCGCCGCTCAGGCCTCCGGGACTGCCACAGATACGCAGTATTTT CSAAQASGTATDTQYF
. TRBJ2-3 TRBV9 . TGTGCCAGCAGCGGGACTGCTGGACGGTTAGATACGCAGTATTTT CASSGTAGRLDTQYF
. TRBJ1-5 TRBV30 . TGTGCCTGGAATAAGGGTAGCAATCAGCCCCAGCATTTT CAWNKGSNQPQHF
TRBD1 TRBJ1-2 TRBV6-6 . TGTGCCAGCAGTTTAGGGACAGCCCAAAACTATGGCTACACCTTC CASSLGTAQNYGYTF
TRBD1 TRBJ1-4 TRBV19 . TGTGCCAGTAGTAGCAATAGGGGGCAAGTAGAAAAACTGTTTTTT CASSSNRGQVEKLFF
. TRBJ2-5 TRBV15 . TGTGCCACCAGCAGAGGCCTGAGGACAACGCAAGAGACCCAGTACTTC CATSRGLRTTQETQYF
. TRBJ2-7 TRBV30 . TGTGCCTGGAGTGTACGGACAGTCAGCTCCTACGAGCAGTACTTC CAWSVRTVSSYEQYF
. TRBJ2-7 TRBV18 . TGTGCCAGCTCCCACGACTCCTACTCCTACGAGCAGTACTTC CASSHDSYSYEQYF
. TRBJ2-2 TRBV25-1 . TGTGCCCACAGCTTTATATGGGGCGCGAACACCGGGGAGCTGTTTTTT CAHSFIWGANTGELFF
. TRBJ2-2 TRBV28 . TGTGCCAGCAGTTTAGGTGGAAGGGAGCTGTTTTTT CASSLGGRELFF
. TRBJ2-1 TRBV29-1 . TGCAGCGTTGATGATGGGGTAAGGGGATACAATGAGCAGTTCTTC CSVDDGVRGYNEQFF
. TRBJ2-3 TRBV14 . TGTGCCAGCAGCCAACAGACTTCAGATACGCAGTATTTT CASSQQTSDTQYF
. TRBJ1-4 TRBV30 . TGTGCCTGGACCCAGGGAATCTCAAATGAAAAACTGTTTTTT CAWTQGISNEKLFF
TRBD1 TRBJ2-3 TRBV30 . TGTGCCCAAGGACAGGGGCGAGGAGATACGCAGTATTTT CAQGQGRGDTQYF
TRBD1 TRBJ2-5 TRBV10-1 . TGCGCCGGGGGACAGGGGAGTTCGGAGACCCAGTACTTC CAGGQGSSETQYF
. TRBJ1-5 TRBV7-2 . TGTGCCAGCAGCTTAATAACCCAGCCCCAGCATTTT CASSLITQPQHF
. TRBJ2-1 TRBV2 . TGTGCCAGCAGCCAGAGGGGCCTCCCGGGCAATGAGCAGTTCTTC CASSQRGLPGNEQFF
TRBD1 TRBJ1-5 TRBV19 few TGTGCCAGTACCGCGGACAGGCCAGGGCCCCAGCATTTT CASTADRPGPQHF
. TRBJ2-2 TRBV21-1 once TGTGCCAGCAGCAAAGTTCCGTCGTCCCCGAACACCGGGGAGCTGTTTTTT CASSKVPSSPNTGELFF
TRBD1 TRBJ1-1 TRBV19 few TGTGCCAGCAGGGCCGGGGACAGGGGTATGAACACTGAAGCTTTCTTT CASRAGDRGMNTEAFF